This is a list of T cell receptor beta chains from one sample in a study of T-cell reconstitution after alpha-beta-depleted transplantation in children. A single record per CDR3 protein comes from TCRdb applying MiXCR to the PCR reads. The sample shows around 100,000 distinct CDR3 sequences, 6% of them seen only once. The sequenced sample was PBMCs, mostly from graft donor cells, obtained 60 days after TCRalphabeta/CD19-depleted stem cell transplant. The receptors here all came from a female patient between 2 and 15 years old who had a stem cell transplant for Fanconi anemia, so the T cells may come from the graft donor. Each CDR3 is given with its conserved first and last residue. The D gene is left open where the match is weak. Not all rows give a size; the values are once, few, many and, for expanded clones, a class.

clone_size	cdr3_length	d_call	v_call	j_call	cdr3_nt	cdr3_aa
few	14	-	TRBV20-1	TRBJ2-5	TGCAGTGCTAGAGCCGGGACTGCAGAAGAGACCCAGTACTTC	CSARAGTAEETQYF
many	13	-	TRBV27	TRBJ2-1	TGTGCCAGCGGCAAACAGGGTCTCAATGAGCAGTTCTTC	CASGKQGLNEQFF
few	20	TRBD2	TRBV5-1	TRBJ2-3	TGCGCCAGCAGCCCGCGCCGGGAGGGACTAGCGGCTATTAGCACAGATACGCAGTATTTT	CASSPRREGLAAISTDTQYF
few	15	TRBD1	TRBV7-9	TRBJ1-1	TGTGCCAGCATCACCGACAGGGGACCGAACACTGAAGCTTTCTTT	CASITDRGPNTEAFF
many	18	TRBD2	TRBV9	TRBJ2-2	TGTGCCAGCAGCGCGCGACTAGCGGGGGAGGCGAACACCGGGGAGCTGTTTTTT	CASSARLAGEANTGELFF
few	18	TRBD2	TRBV19	TRBJ2-7	TGTGCCAGTAGTATAGCCCGGACTAGCGGGAGGACGTCCTACGAGCAGTACTTC	CASSIARTSGRTSYEQYF
many	14	-	TRBV27	TRBJ2-5	TGTGCCAGCAGTTTATTAGGACAAGGGGAGACCCAGTACTTC	CASSLLGQGETQYF
many	18	TRBD1	TRBV24-1	TRBJ2-2	TGTGCCACCAGTGATCCCTATCAGGGGGCGCAGGACACCGGGGAGCTGTTTTTT	CATSDPYQGAQDTGELFF
few	13	TRBD2	TRBV5-1	TRBJ2-7	TGCGCCAGCAGCTTGCAGACTAGCACCACCCAGTACTTC	CASSLQTSTTQYF
few	15	TRBD2	TRBV5-1	TRBJ2-5	TGCGCCAGCAGCTTCGGGGGGAATTTTGGCGAGACCCAGTACTTC	CASSFGGNFGETQYF
many	14	-	TRBV20-1	TRBJ1-1	TGCAGTGCTAGAGTCGGGACAAAAAACACTGAAGCTTTCTTT	CSARVGTKNTEAFF
few	16	TRBD2	TRBV20-1	TRBJ2-7	TGCAGTGCTAGAGATCCTTGGACTAGCGGGGGGGCAGAACAGTACTTC	CSARDPWTSGGAEQYF
many	14	TRBD2	TRBV5-6	TRBJ2-1	TGTGCCAGCAGCTTGGGGACTAGTAGGGGTGAGCAGTTCTTC	CASSLGTSRGEQFF
many	16	TRBD2	TRBV4-1	TRBJ2-1	TGCGCCAGCAGCCAAGTAGTAGCGGGAGCTCTCAATGAGCAGTTCTTC	CASSQVVAGALNEQFF
many	16	-	TRBV20-1	TRBJ2-1	TGCAGTGCTAGAGATGTAATGGCGCGCTCCTACAATGAGCAGTTCTTC	CSARDVMARSYNEQFF
many	15	TRBD2	TRBV4-2	TRBJ2-1	TGTGCCAGCAGCCAAGGGACTAGTAGTTACAATGAGCAGTTCTTC	CASSQGTSSYNEQFF
many	13	-	TRBV7-3	TRBJ2-5	TGTGCCAGCAGTGCAGGGGCCCAAGAGACCCAGTACTTC	CASSAGAQETQYF
many	13	TRBD2	TRBV20-1	TRBJ2-5	TGCAGTGCTCGGGAGGGCCCTGGGGAGACCCAGTACTTC	CSAREGPGETQYF
-	15	TRBD1	TRBV28	TRBJ2-7	TGTGCCAGCAGTTTTTTCGGGACAGGGTTCTACGAGCAGTACTTC	CASSFFGTGFYEQYF
many	15	-	TRBV9	TRBJ2-5	TGTGCCAGCAGCCCTCGAGAAGGACAGACTGAGACCCAGTACTTC	CASSPREGQTETQYF
many	17	-	TRBV21-1	TRBJ2-7	TGTGCCAGCAGCAAAGAGGGGCAGTTGTGGGGGGACGGAGAGCAGTACTTC	CASSKEGQLWGDGEQYF
many	16	-	TRBV7-3	TRBJ2-1	TGTGCCAGCAGCTTATATGCGGGGGCTTACTACAATGAGCAGTTCTTC	CASSLYAGAYYNEQFF